Listed here is a single T cell receptor (beta chain). Its antigen remains unknown. These data come from a study of cytomegalovirus exposure and HLA in healthy donors. Study conclusions and caveats: A later analysis linked around 15,000 TCR beta sequences to HLA alleles at 0.05 false discovery rate.

Primers included in the PCR were 60 Vbeta and 13 Jbeta primers. Assay used: immunoSEQ multiplex PCR; TCRdb lists only in-frame clones, some missing. The listing contains 110,000 to 150,000 clones. The CDR3 sequence is 14 residues long. Trimming took 2 bases from V and 1 from J, leaving 8 bases between them. The germline gives CDR1 SNHLY, CDR2 FYNNEI. The TCR comes from a male donor in good health and CMV-seronegative. The sample taken for sequencing was PBMCs. V usage is TRBV2 and J usage is TRBJ1-1; no definite D call. The CDR3 loop is CASSEIQQNTEAFF. The CDR3 DNA reads TGTGCCAGCAGTGAAATCCAACAGAACACTGAAGCTTTCTTT.